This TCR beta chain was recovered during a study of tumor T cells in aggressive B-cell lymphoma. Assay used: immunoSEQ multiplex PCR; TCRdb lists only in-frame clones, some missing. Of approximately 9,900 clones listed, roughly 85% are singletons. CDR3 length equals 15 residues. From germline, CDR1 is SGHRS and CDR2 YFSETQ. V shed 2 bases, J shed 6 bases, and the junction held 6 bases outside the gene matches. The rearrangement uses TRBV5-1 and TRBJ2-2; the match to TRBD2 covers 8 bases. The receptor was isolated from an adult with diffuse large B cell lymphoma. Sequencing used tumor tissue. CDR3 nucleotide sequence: TGCGCCAGCAGCTTCGGGAGGGGTTTGGCCGGGGAGCTGTTTTTT. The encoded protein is CASSFGRGLAGELFF. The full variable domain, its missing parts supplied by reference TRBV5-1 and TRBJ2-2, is KAGVTQTPRYLIKTRGQQVTLSCSPISGHRSVSWYQQTPGQGLQFLFEYFSETQRNKGNFPGRFSGRQFSNSRSEMNVSTLELGDSALYLCASSFGRGLAGELFFGEGSRLTVL.